The 11 T cell receptor beta chains reported below all come from one sample, sequenced in a study of cytomegalovirus exposure and HLA in healthy donors. PCR involved 60 Vbeta and 13 Jbeta primers. The data were produced by immunoSEQ multiplex PCR, yet TCRdb's version contains in-frame clones alone and is incomplete. Counted here are about 150,000 clones, roughly 80% occurring once; the ten biggest clones make up approximately 2.4%. The sample comprised PBMCs. Receptors were obtained from a male donor in good health and CMV-seronegative.

The chain employs TRBV5-1 and TRBJ2-3; weak D call: TRBD2 (6 bases). V was trimmed by 1 base and J by 5 bases, leaving 20 bases between them. This CDR3 spans 17 amino acids. Germline assignment: CDR1 SGHRS and CDR2 YFSETQ. CDR3 residues: CASSLREPGPEIDTQYF. CDR3 DNA: TGCGCCAGCAGCTTGCGGGAGCCGGGACCTGAGATAGATACGCAGTATTTT.

V and J are TRBV4-1 and TRBJ1-6; D gene uncertain. Trimming shortened V by 0 bases and J by 0 bases, and 6 bases separated the two germline ends. Germline V gives CDR1 MGHRA, CDR2 YSYEKL. This CDR3 spans 16 amino acids. The CDR3, as DNA: TGCGCCAGCAGCCAAGAAACATCCTCCTATAATTCACCCCTCCACTTT. Amino acids: CASSQETSSYNSPLHF.

CDR3 sequence: CASSQETVGTSGVSTDTQYF. The CDR3 DNA reads TGTGCCAGCAGCCAAGAGACTGTGGGGACTAGCGGGGTAAGCACAGATACGCAGTATTTT. This chain joins TRBV14 and TRBJ2-3; 13 nucleotides align to TRBD2. Germline lookup yields CDR1 SGHDN and CDR2 FVKESK. V lost 0 bases and J lost 0; bases outside the gene matches: 9. The length of the CDR3 is 20 residues.

The CDR3 sequence is CASSPHFPRDNNYEQYF. The CDR3 DNA follows: TGTGCCAGCAGCCCACACTTCCCTCGGGACAACAACTACGAGCAGTACTTC. The chain has TRBV7-9 and TRBJ2-7; D is perhaps TRBD1 (6 bases). V lost 5 bases to trimming and J lost 3 bases, with 23 bases between them. CDR3 size: 17 residues. The germline gives CDR1 SEHNR, CDR2 FQNEAQ (reference sequence).

J is TRBJ2-3 and V is TRBV5-1; 8 positions agree with TRBD2. Germline-derived CDR1 and CDR2 are SGHRS and YFSETQ. Trimming cost V 5 bases and J 0 bases; bases outside gene matches: 5. This CDR3 has 15 residues. Here the CDR3 reads CASSIAGPSTDTQYF. In nucleotides, the CDR3 is TGCGCCAGCAGTATAGCGGGGCCGAGCACAGATACGCAGTATTTT.

This clone has a handful of counts. The V call is TRBV4-1, the J call TRBJ1-1; no definite D call. The CDR3 totals 14 residues. Germline V gene sequence: CDR1 MGHRA, CDR2 YSYEKL. V was cut by 1 base and J by 2 bases, with 8 bases left in between. The CDR3 nucleotides are TGCGCCAGCAGCCAAGCCGCGCTAAACACTGAAGCTTTCTTT. It is translated as CASSQAALNTEAFF.

This sequence joins TRBV7-7 and TRBJ1-6; D unclear. V lost 1 base and J 5 bases, leaving 6 bases between the germline ends. The CDR3 is 14 residues long. CDR1 is SSHAT and CDR2 is FNYEAQ in the germline V gene (reference sequence). CDR3 in DNA: TGTGCCAGCAGCTTAGGTGGAGATAATTCACCCCTCCACTTT. Its translation: CASSLGGDNSPLHF.

This chain links TRBV4-3 with TRBJ2-1, with 14 bases lining up with TRBD2. With V trimmed by 1 base and J by 0 bases, 8 bases remained unmatched. Germline lookup yields CDR1 LGHNA and CDR2 YSLEER. The CDR3 runs 20 residues. Here the CDR3 DNA reads TGCGCCAGCAGCCAAGTATTGGGACTAGCGGGGGCCGCCTCCTACAATGAGCAGTTCTTC. It specifies CASSQVLGLAGAASYNEQFF.

The chain links TRBV11-2 to TRBJ2-1; the match to TRBD1 covers 11 bases. The germline V gene encodes CDR1 SGHAT and CDR2 FQNNGV. With 0 bases clipped from V and 8 bases from J, the junction kept 6 bases outside the gene matches. This CDR3 spans 16 amino acids. This CDR3 is CASSLDGTGGGDEQFF. CDR3 nucleotide sequence: TGTGCCAGCAGCTTAGATGGGACAGGGGGAGGCGATGAGCAGTTCTTC.

This clone was observed a few times. The gene calls are TRBV29-1 and TRBJ2-2, with D unclear. The CDR3 is 13 amino acids. Germline V gives CDR1 SQVTM, CDR2 ANQGSEA. The V end was cut by 8 bases, the J end by 1 base, with 11 bases between. CDR3 sequence reads: CSTSHGNTGELFF. The CDR3, as DNA: TGCAGCACCTCTCACGGGAACACCGGGGAGCTGTTTTTT.

The V call is TRBV7-3, the J call TRBJ2-7, with TRBD2 identical over 9 bases. V gave up 1 base and J gave up 0 bases; unmatched junction bases: 4. The CDR3 has 16 residues. Looked up from germline, CDR1 is SGHTA and CDR2 is FQGTGA. The chain's CDR3 is CASSLIGGRASYEQYF. The CDR3, as DNA: TGTGCCAGCAGCTTAATCGGCGGGAGGGCCTCCTACGAGCAGTACTTC.